The entry that follows covers one T cell receptor beta chain sequence. The CD8+ and CD4+ T cells were isolated magnetically using a negative isolation approach, whereas the TEMRA cells were enriched by FACS. RNA totalling about 0.5 to 1 ug underwent reverse transcription with random hexamers. TCRdb reprocessed the immunoSEQ multiplex PCR reads with MiXCR, giving one entry per CDR3 protein. Of 180,000 or so distinct CDR3 sequences in the sample, 90% to 95% were seen once. The data originate from a study of CD8 T cells in Susac syndrome. The TCR sequence derives from a human donor with multiple sclerosis. The source material was CD4+ T cells from PBMCs.

CDR3 region: CASSQDWRAVYEQYF. DNA for the CDR3: TGTGCCAGCAGCCAAGATTGGCGGGCGGTCTACGAGCAGTACTTC. The chain recombines TRBV3-1 with TRBJ2-7; D perhaps matches TRBD2 (5 bases). V lost 0 bases and J 3 bases, leaving 12 bases between the germline ends. Germline V gene data show CDR1 as LGHDT and CDR2 as YNNKEL (reference sequence). This CDR3 has 15 residues.